This is a list of T cell receptor beta chains from one sample in a study of lymphopenia after photon versus proton radiotherapy. The protocol was immunoSEQ multiplex PCR, while the TCRdb copy is restricted to in-frame clones and leaves out a portion. This sample has approximately 16,000 clones, with just over 85% found just once. The sequences come from peripheral blood, collected from a patient treated with proton-based radiotherapy. Source of these receptors: a man between 70 and 80 years old with pancreatic cancer. The CDR3 runs from the conserved cysteine through the conserved F or W. D genes are given only for firm matches. Clone size is not always given. Where it is, it says once, few, many or a class for expanded clones.

J gene	clone size	V gene	D gene	CDR3 protein	CDR3 DNA
TRBJ2-3	NA	TRBV2	NA	CASNYGGRTDTQYF	TGTGCCAGCAATTACGGGGGGCGCACAGATACGCAGTATTTT
TRBJ1-5	NA	TRBV19	NA	CASSIRTRRGTNSNQPQHF	TGTGCCAGTAGTATTCGGACGCGAAGGGGGACGAATAGCAATCAGCCCCAGCATTTT
TRBJ2-3	NA	TRBV18	NA	CASSPRQASTDTQYF	TGTGCCAGCTCACCACGACAGGCTAGCACAGATACGCAGTATTTT
TRBJ2-7	NA	TRBV18	NA	CASSPQAGSSYEQYF	TGTGCCAGCTCACCACAGGCAGGGTCCTCCTACGAGCAGTACTTC
TRBJ2-7	NA	TRBV5-5	NA	CASSLAAGHYEQYF	TGTGCCAGCAGCTTGGCAGCTGGACACTACGAGCAGTACTTC
TRBJ2-3	NA	TRBV5-1	TRBD2	CASSPRTSGAPDTQYF	TGCGCCAGCAGCCCAAGGACTAGCGGGGCCCCAGATACGCAGTATTTT
TRBJ1-1	NA	TRBV4-1	TRBD1	CASSLGTGRTTEAFF	TGCGCCAGCAGCCTAGGGACAGGCCGGACGACTGAAGCTTTCTTT
TRBJ1-4	NA	TRBV4-1	NA	CASSRGGFGEKLFF	TGCGCCAGCAGCCGAGGGGGATTCGGTGAAAAACTGTTTTTT
TRBJ2-3	few	TRBV9	TRBD2	CASSVAGGSLTDTQYF	TGTGCCAGCAGCGTAGCGGGCGGGAGTCTGACAGATACGCAGTATTTT
TRBJ2-7	NA	TRBV20-1	NA	CSARTTYEQYF	TGCAGTGCGCGGACCACCTACGAGCAGTACTTC
TRBJ1-1	NA	TRBV5-6	NA	CASSRASVLGDTEAFF	TGTGCCAGCAGCCGTGCGTCGGTTCTGGGGGACACTGAAGCTTTCTTT
TRBJ2-1	NA	TRBV12-5	TRBD1	CASGLVQGTGSLVEQFF	TGTGCTAGTGGTTTGGTACAAGGGACAGGGAGTTTAGTGGAGCAGTTCTTC
TRBJ1-2	NA	TRBV19	NA	CASSQYGGGYGYTF	TGTGCCAGTAGTCAATATGGGGGCGGCTATGGCTACACCTTC
TRBJ2-7	NA	TRBV27	TRBD1	CASSPSGQVPSEQYF	TGTGCCAGCAGTCCCTCGGGACAGGTCCCCTCCGAGCAGTACTTC
TRBJ1-1	NA	TRBV5-1	TRBD1	CASSLRTGEGTEAFF	TGCGCCAGCAGCTTGAGGACAGGGGAGGGCACTGAAGCTTTCTTT
TRBJ2-7	NA	TRBV19	NA	CASSLSSGSYEQYF	TGTGCCAGTAGCCTATCCTCCGGCTCTTACGAGCAGTACTTC
TRBJ2-6	NA	TRBV5-1	NA	CASSFGGGFGANVLTF	TGCGCCAGCAGCTTCGGTGGCGGCTTTGGGGCCAACGTCCTGACTTTC
TRBJ1-1	NA	TRBV5-4	TRBD1	CASSFWGDTRGQGQAAFF	TGTGCCAGCAGCTTTTGGGGGGACACCCGGGGACAGGGACAGGCAGCTTTCTTT